The source of this T cell receptor (beta chain) is a study of T cells expressing NK-cell markers. Study-level information: HCMV seropositivity characterized seven of the eight sequenced donors, and seronegativity one. Study results and caveats: Four of the donors also had these clonotypes leading their CD3+CD56-NKG2C+ fraction. In more than 5 donors, dominant CD3+CD56+NKG2C+ clones formed roughly 1.0-7.5% of CD8+ cells.

TCRdb re-called the 5' RACE reads; every CDR3 protein appears as one record, without DNA. The listing records roughly 350,000 distinct CDR3 sequences. Germline CDR1 and CDR2: LGHDT and YNNKEL (reference sequence). This CDR3 is built from 14 residues. Turning to this clonotype: Its antigen is still unknown.

The TCR sequence derives from a man aged 18 to 69 in good health. Sequenced material: blood T cells: a sorted CD56 or NKG2C T cell subset, CD4+ or CD8+ T cells, or bulk PBMC T cells (not recorded which). The genes are TRBV3-1 and TRBJ1-6. The CDR3 spells CASSRRERNSPLHF.